Detailed here is one TCR beta chain. Its antigen is not identified. As for treatment: oral pan-JAK inhibitor, 5-10 mg twice daily. Starting from PBMCs, sorting isolated CD4+ and CD8+ T cells. The sample originates from a study of CD8+ T cells in alopecia areata. For the study at large: The investigators scored severity in treated patients by the percentage of affected scalp area. Study-wide points: Clonality exceeded that of normal scalp in lesional scalp, most notably in alopecia totalis/universalis. Just one nonresponder means the tie between baseline CD8+ expansion and response stays uncertain.

The germline V gene has CDR1 SEHNR and CDR2 FQNEAQ (reference sequence). V was clipped by 2 bases and J by 3 bases, with 20 bases between them. This CDR3 region has 17 residues. Extracted RNA was reverse transcribed, and the resulting cDNA served as sequencing template. Method: immunoSEQ multiplex PCR; TCRdb's copy keeps in-frame clones and lacks some. The sample has roughly 200,000 clones; approximately 55% are singletons. The receptor's source is a human donor with alopecia areata. J is TRBJ2-7 and V is TRBV7-9; tentatively, D is TRBD2 (6 bases). Sequencing used CD8+ T cells sorted from blood, obtained at week 24, from a patient treated with tofacitinib. The CDR3 DNA reads as TGTGCCAGCAGCTTACGGGGGAGAGCGGAGAATATCTACGAGCAGTACTTC. This encodes CASSLRGRAENIYEQYF.